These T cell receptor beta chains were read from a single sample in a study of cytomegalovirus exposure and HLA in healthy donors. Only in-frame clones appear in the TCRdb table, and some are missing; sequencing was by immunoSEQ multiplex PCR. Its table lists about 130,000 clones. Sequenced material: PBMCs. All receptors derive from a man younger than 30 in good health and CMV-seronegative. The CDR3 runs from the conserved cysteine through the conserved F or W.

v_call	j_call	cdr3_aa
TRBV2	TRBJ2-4	CASNGLAENIQYF
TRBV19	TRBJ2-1	CASKGGGLRSYNEQFF
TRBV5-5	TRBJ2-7	CASSLVSGGEQYF
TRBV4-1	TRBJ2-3	CASSQVTGGADTQYF
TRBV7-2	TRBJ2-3	CASSPGGALADTQYF
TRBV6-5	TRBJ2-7	CASSPRVSYEQYF
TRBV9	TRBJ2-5	CASSQGETQYF
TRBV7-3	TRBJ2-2	CASSTGTANTGELFF
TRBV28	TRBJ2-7	CASGQNTYEQYF
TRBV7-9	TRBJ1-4	CASSRPGSNEKLFF
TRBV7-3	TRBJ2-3	CASSLNGGTVLLDTQYF
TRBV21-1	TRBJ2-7	CASSKPPAGQDGPNAYEQYF
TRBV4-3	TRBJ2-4	CASSQDRGQGAENIQYF
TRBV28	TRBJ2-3	CASRDSYTDTQYF
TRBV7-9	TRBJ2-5	CASRTSGEETQYF
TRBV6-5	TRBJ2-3	CASKGAGGTDTQYF
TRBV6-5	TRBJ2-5	CASSYRDRGGETQYF
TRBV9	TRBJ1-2	CASSAGVLQPYTF